The 23 T cell receptor beta chains below were found in one sample sequenced in a study of long-term antiretroviral therapy in people with HIV. Version v3.0 of the immunoSEQ assay ran at survey level. Assay used: immunoSEQ multiplex PCR; TCRdb lists only in-frame clones, some missing. The sample carries roughly 28,000 clones, 95% recorded once. The starting material was unsorted PBMCs, obtained 5.3 years after starting antiretroviral therapy. These receptors were obtained from a man aged 30 to 45 with HIV.

This chain joins TRBV6-6 and TRBJ2-7, with TRBD1 as a possible D gene (6 bases). Trimming shortened V by 3 bases and J by 7 bases, and 10 bases separated the two germline ends. The germline CDR1 and CDR2 sequences are MNHNY and SVGAGI (reference sequence). This CDR3 spans 12 amino acids. This CDR3 reads CASSYGTQEQYF. In nucleotides, the CDR3 is TGTGCCAGCAGTTATGGGACACAAGAGCAGTACTTC.

A single count supports this clone. The chain employs TRBV5-1 and TRBJ1-5, with a weak D call TRBD1 (5 bases). The ends were cut back, 1 base at V and 5 bases at J, with 13 bases in the middle. CDR1 SGHRS and CDR2 YFSETQ come from the germline V gene. The CDR3 covers 15 residues. Written as DNA, the CDR3 is TGCGCCAGCAGCTTGCAGCTCCAGGGAGATCAGCCCCAGCATTTT. Translated, it gives CASSLQLQGDQPQHF.

The rearrangement uses TRBV9 and TRBJ2-1; possible D gene TRBD2, 6 bases. CDR1 SGDLS and CDR2 YYNGEE come from the germline V gene. V shed 7 bases and J shed 9 bases, with 17 bases lying between them. CDR3 length: 13 amino acids. The CDR3 here is CASSAGSTVEQFF. Here the CDR3 DNA reads TGTGCCAGCTCTGCGGGGAGTACTGTTGAGCAGTTCTTC.

The chain employs TRBV10-3 and TRBJ1-1; 7 nucleotides align to TRBD1. This CDR3 spans 14 amino acids. Germline CDR1 reads ENHRY; CDR2 reads SYGVKD. The ends lost 6 bases at V and 1 base at J; junction bases unmatched: 5. The chain's CDR3 is CAISDREANTEAFF. The CDR3 DNA is TGTGCCATCAGCGACAGGGAGGCGAACACTGAAGCTTTCTTT.

The chain uses TRBV7-2 and TRBJ2-7, with 10 nucleotides matching TRBD1. The germline gives CDR1 SGHTA, CDR2 FQGNSA. The CDR3 totals 13 residues. J gave up 6 bases and V 4 bases, and 3 bases lay outside the gene matches. The CDR3 nucleotides are TGTGCCAGCAGCTCCGGACAGGGGGGCGAGCAGTACTTC. This codes for CASSSGQGGEQYF.

The chain recombines TRBV4-3 with TRBJ1-4; 8 bases map to TRBD1. The CDR3 is 15 amino acids. Germline trimming cut 0 bases from V and 8 bases from J; bases unmatched to any gene: 5. Germline CDR1 and CDR2: LGHNA and YSLEER. Here the CDR3 DNA reads TGCGCCAGCAGCCAAGATCAGGGGGCTTCCGAAAAACTGTTTTTT. This encodes CASSQDQGASEKLFF.

This clone was counted only a few times. The V call is TRBV27, the J call TRBJ2-3, with TRBD1 matching 7 bases. In germline, CDR1 is MNHEY, CDR2 SMNVEV (reference sequence). The length of the CDR3 is 15 residues. V shed 3 bases, J shed 7 bases, and the junction held 10 bases outside the gene matches. CDR3 bases: TGTGCCAGCAGTTTCGACGGGACAGCAAGTAATACGCAGTATTTT. It encodes CASSFDGTASNTQYF.

V is TRBV5-1 and J is TRBJ1-1; 7 nucleotides match TRBD1. There are 15 residues in the CDR3. Germline CDR1 reads SGHRS; CDR2 reads YFSETQ. With V trimmed by 4 bases and J by 1 base, 7 bases remained unmatched. The chain's CDR3 is CASSAQGEGNTEAFF. As DNA, the CDR3 is TGCGCCAGCAGCGCGCAGGGGGAAGGGAACACTGAAGCTTTCTTT.

The gene calls are TRBV19 and TRBJ1-5; no clear D. Germline V lookup: CDR1 LNHDA, CDR2 SQIVND (reference sequence). Trimming stripped 3 bases from V and 4 bases from J, with 4 bases between. CDR3 size: 12 residues. CDR3 nucleotide sequence: TGTGCCAGTAGTATGGGGAATCAGCCCCAGCATTTT. This translates into CASSMGNQPQHF.

This chain joins TRBV30 and TRBJ2-3; tentative D call: TRBD2 (5 bases). CDR1 and CDR2 (germline): GTSNPN, SVGIG (reference sequence). The CDR3 runs 15 residues. V was clipped by 2 bases and J by 1 base, with 13 bases between them. The CDR3 region is CAWSSYVGGTDTQYF. The CDR3 bases are TGTGCCTGGAGTTCTTATGTGGGAGGCACAGATACGCAGTATTTT. Looking up the rest from reference TRBV30 and TRBJ2-3 gives the full variable domain: SQTIHQWPATLVQPVGSPLSLECTVEGTSNPNLYWYRQAAGRGLQLLFYSVGIGQISSEVPQNLSASRPQDRQFILSSKKLLLSDSGFYLCAWSSYVGGTDTQYFGPGTRLTVL.

The chain combines TRBV30 with TRBJ1-3, with no clear D. The CDR3 is 12 amino acids. Trimming cost V 4 bases and J 9 bases, with 13 bases left between them. Germline CDR1 GTSNPN, CDR2 SVGIG (reference sequence). In DNA, the CDR3 is TGTGCCTGGAATTTATTGCTGGGCACCATATATTTT. Translated, it gives CAWNLLLGTIYF.

This chain links TRBV9 with TRBJ2-3; no reliable D call. Trimming shortened V by 2 bases and J by 0 bases, and 7 bases separated the two germline ends. The CDR3 spans 14 residues. CDR1 SGDLS and CDR2 YYNGEE come from the germline V gene. The CDR3 is CASSVVGSTDTQYF. CDR3 in DNA: TGTGCCAGCAGCGTCGTGGGTAGCACAGATACGCAGTATTTT.

CDR3: CASSLKEGYGSYQETQYF. For the CDR3, the DNA is TGTGCCAGCAGTTTAAAGGAGGGATATGGTTCGTACCAAGAGACCCAGTACTTC. The genes are TRBV28 and TRBJ2-5; the D gene is possibly TRBD2 (6 bases). CDR1 and CDR2 from the germline V gene are MDHEN and SYDVKM. Trimming stripped 2 bases from V and 0 bases from J, with 19 bases between. The CDR3 totals 18 residues.

This clone was counted a single time. The chain is built from TRBV25-1 and TRBJ1-3, with 7 positions matching TRBD1. This CDR3 has 14 residues. J was trimmed by 3 bases and V by 4 bases; bases with no gene match: 3. Germline CDR1 MGHDK, CDR2 SYGVNS. CDR3 bases: TGTGCCAGCAGTGGGACAGGACATGGAAACACCATATATTTT. Translating gives CASSGTGHGNTIYF.

The chain is built from TRBV2 and TRBJ2-7, with D perhaps TRBD1 (5 bases). The CDR3 is made up of 12 amino acids. The V gene lost 4 bases and the J gene lost 4 bases, with 8 bases spanning the gap. CDR1 and CDR2 (germline): SNHLY, FYNNEI. The CDR3 loop is CASSGTNYEQYF. The CDR3 nucleotides are TGTGCCAGCAGTGGGACAAATTACGAGCAGTACTTC. Drawing the rest from reference TRBV2 and TRBJ2-7, the complete variable domain is EPEVTQTPSHQVTQMGQEVILRCVPISNHLYFYWYRQILGQKVEFLVSFYNNEISEKSEIFDDQFSVERPDGSNFTLKIRSTKLEDSAMYFCASSGTNYEQYFGPGTRLTVT.

This chain connects TRBV10-3 to TRBJ2-3; 11 bases are a match to TRBD1. Germline CDR1 is ENHRY and CDR2 is SYGVKD. CDR3 size: 16 residues. V shed 4 bases, J shed 4 bases, and the junction held 7 bases outside the gene matches. The CDR3, as DNA: TGTGCCATCAGTGTCGGGACAGGGGGAAGGGCAGATACGCAGTATTTT. Translating gives CAISVGTGGRADTQYF.

This clone has only one observation. This rearrangement joins TRBV25-1 to TRBJ1-6, with 7 positions matching TRBD1. Trimming cost V 2 bases and J 4 bases; bases outside gene matches: 11. Germline assignment: CDR1 MGHDK and CDR2 SYGVNS. The CDR3 sequence is 18 residues long. CDR3 nucleotide sequence: TGTGCCAGCAGTGAAGGTCCCGGAGGGGGCTATTATAATTCACCCCTCCACTTT. Translating gives CASSEGPGGGYYNSPLHF.

The V call is TRBV6-1, the J call TRBJ2-6, with D unclear. The ends were cut back, 2 bases at V and 0 bases at J, with 5 bases in the middle. This CDR3 comprises 15 residues. Germline V gene lookup returns CDR1 MNHNS and CDR2 SASEGT. CDR3 sequence reads: CASSESHSGANVLTF. The CDR3 DNA reads TGTGCCAGCAGTGAAAGTCACTCTGGGGCCAACGTCCTGACTTTC.

The chain joins TRBV6-5 to TRBJ2-2; D unclear. The V gene's germline CDR1 is MNHEY and CDR2 SVGAGI. Trimming left V 4 bases short and J 8 bases short, with 11 bases between. This CDR3 region has 13 residues. The CDR3 reads CASSSPSGGELFF. For the CDR3, the DNA is TGTGCCAGCAGTTCTCCGTCCGGGGGGGAGCTGTTTTTT.

The rearrangement joins TRBV9 to TRBJ2-7; TRBD2 matches at 8 bases. With 4 bases clipped from V and 2 bases from J, the junction kept 8 bases outside the gene matches. The CDR3 consists of 15 residues. The germline CDR1 and CDR2 sequences are SGDLS and YYNGEE. CDR3 sequence (DNA): TGTGCCAGCAGCAAAGGGACTAGTACTACCTACGAGCAGTACTTC. Its translation is CASSKGTSTTYEQYF.

This chain links TRBV4-3 with TRBJ2-7, with D possibly TRBD2 on 5 matching bases. CDR1 is LGHNA, CDR2 YSLEER, per germline. Between the trimmed V and J ends, which lost 1 base and 2 bases, there was a span of 18 bases. The CDR3 consists of 17 residues. DNA of the CDR3: TGCGCCAGCAGCCAAGTCCCGGAGAGGGAGCTCCCCTACGAGCAGTACTTC. Amino acid sequence: CASSQVPERELPYEQYF.

V and J are TRBV29-1 and TRBJ1-2; perhaps TRBD1 as D (6 bases). Germline assignment: CDR1 SQVTM and CDR2 ANQGSEA. The CDR3 is made up of 12 amino acids. Trimming took 3 bases from V and 8 from J, leaving 13 bases between them. This CDR3 reads CSVERQVGGYTF. In DNA form, the CDR3 reads TGCAGCGTTGAGAGACAGGTGGGGGGCTACACCTTC.

The chain uses TRBV28 and TRBJ1-5; D remains ambiguous. Germline CDR1 MDHEN, CDR2 SYDVKM. V was pared by 3 bases and J by 0 bases, with 9 bases between. This CDR3 comprises 15 residues. The CDR3: CASSLTGYSNQPQHF. CDR3 bases: TGTGCCAGCAGTTTGACGGGGTATAGCAATCAGCCCCAGCATTTT. Full variable domain (rest looked up from reference TRBV28 and TRBJ1-5): DVKVTQSSRYLVKRTGEKVFLECVQDMDHENMFWYRQDPGLGLRLIYFSYDVKMKEKGDIPEGYSVSREKKERFSLILESASTNQTSMYLCASSLTGYSNQPQHFGDGTRLSIL.